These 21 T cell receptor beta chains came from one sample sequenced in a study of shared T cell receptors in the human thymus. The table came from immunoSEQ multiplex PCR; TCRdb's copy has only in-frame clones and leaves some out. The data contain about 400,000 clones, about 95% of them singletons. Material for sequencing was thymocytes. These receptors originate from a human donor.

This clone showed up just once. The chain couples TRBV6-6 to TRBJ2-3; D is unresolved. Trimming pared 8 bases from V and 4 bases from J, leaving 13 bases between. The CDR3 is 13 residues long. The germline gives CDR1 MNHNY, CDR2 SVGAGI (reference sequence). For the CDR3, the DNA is TGTGCCAGCCTAGGAAAGGCCGCAGATACGCAGTATTTT. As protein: CASLGKAADTQYF.

DNA of the CDR3: TGTGCCAGCAGTTTTTGTCGTGAGAGTGGGGGCGGGGAGCTGTTTTTT. Its translation is CASSFCRESGGGELFF. The V gene is TRBV27, the J gene TRBJ2-2; tentatively, D is TRBD1 or TRBD2 (5 bases each). Between the trimmed V and J ends, which lost 3 bases and 7 bases, there was a span of 18 bases. CDR3 length: 16 residues. Germline assignment: CDR1 MNHEY and CDR2 SMNVEV (reference sequence).

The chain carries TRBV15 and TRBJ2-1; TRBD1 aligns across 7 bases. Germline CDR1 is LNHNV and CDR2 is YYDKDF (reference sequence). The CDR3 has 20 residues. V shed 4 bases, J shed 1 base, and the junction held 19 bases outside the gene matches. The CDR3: CATSTDTQGMQGQSYNEQFF. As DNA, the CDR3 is TGTGCCACCAGCACCGACACACAGGGGATGCAGGGACAATCCTACAATGAGCAGTTCTTC.

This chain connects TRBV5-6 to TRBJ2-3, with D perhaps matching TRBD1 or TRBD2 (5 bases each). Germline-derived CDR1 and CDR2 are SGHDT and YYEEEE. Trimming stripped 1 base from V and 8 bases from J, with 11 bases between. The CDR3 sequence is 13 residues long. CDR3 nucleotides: TGTGCCAGCAGCTTGCCTGAGGGGCTTACGCAGTATTTT. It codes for CASSLPEGLTQYF.

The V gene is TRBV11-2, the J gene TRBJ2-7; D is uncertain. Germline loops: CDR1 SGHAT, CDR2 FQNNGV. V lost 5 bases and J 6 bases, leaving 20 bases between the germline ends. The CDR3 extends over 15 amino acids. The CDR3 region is CASSLPRTYGREQYF. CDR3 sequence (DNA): TGTGCCAGCAGCCTACCCCGGACCTACGGTCGCGAGCAGTACTTC.

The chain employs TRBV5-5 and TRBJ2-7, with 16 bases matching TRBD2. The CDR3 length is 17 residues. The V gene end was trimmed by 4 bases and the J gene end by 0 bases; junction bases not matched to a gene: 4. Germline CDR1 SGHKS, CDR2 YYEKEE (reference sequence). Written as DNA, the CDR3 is TGTGCCAGCAGCCCCGGGACTAGCGGGAGGGCCTCCTACGAGCAGTACTTC. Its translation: CASSPGTSGRASYEQYF.

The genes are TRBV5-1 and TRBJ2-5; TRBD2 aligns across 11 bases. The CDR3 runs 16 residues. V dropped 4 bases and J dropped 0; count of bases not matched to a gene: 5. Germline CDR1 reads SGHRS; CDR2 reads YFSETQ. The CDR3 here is CASSGRLAGHQETQYF. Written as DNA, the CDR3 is TGCGCCAGCAGCGGCAGACTAGCGGGACACCAAGAGACCCAGTACTTC. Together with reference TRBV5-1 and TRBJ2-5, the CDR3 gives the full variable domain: KAGVTQTPRYLIKTRGQQVTLSCSPISGHRSVSWYQQTPGQGLQFLFEYFSETQRNKGNFPGRFSGRQFSNSRSEMNVSTLELGDSALYLCASSGRLAGHQETQYFGPGTRLLVL.

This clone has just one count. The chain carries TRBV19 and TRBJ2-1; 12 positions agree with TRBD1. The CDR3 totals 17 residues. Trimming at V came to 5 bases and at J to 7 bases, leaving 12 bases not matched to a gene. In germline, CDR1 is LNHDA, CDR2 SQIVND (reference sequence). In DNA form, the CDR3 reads TGTGCCAGTAGTCCTCACCCGGGACAGGGGGCGGGGAATGAGCAGTTCTTC. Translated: CASSPHPGQGAGNEQFF.

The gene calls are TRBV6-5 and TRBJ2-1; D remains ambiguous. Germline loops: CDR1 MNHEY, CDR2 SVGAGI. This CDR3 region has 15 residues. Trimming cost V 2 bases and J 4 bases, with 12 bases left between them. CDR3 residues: CASSYPEVPYNEQFF. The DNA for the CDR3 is TGTGCCAGCAGTTACCCAGAGGTCCCGTACAATGAGCAGTTCTTC.

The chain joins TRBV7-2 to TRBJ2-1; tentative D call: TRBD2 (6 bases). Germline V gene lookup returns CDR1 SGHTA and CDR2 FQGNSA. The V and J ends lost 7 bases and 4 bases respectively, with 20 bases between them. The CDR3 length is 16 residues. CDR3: CASIILGGGRYNEQFF. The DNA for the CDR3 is TGTGCCAGCATCATCCTGGGGGGTGGGAGATACAATGAGCAGTTCTTC.

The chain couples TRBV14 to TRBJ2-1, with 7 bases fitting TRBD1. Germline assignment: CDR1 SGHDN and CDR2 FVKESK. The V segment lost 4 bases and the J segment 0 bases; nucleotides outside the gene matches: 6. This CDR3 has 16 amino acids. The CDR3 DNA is TGTGCCAGCAGCCCAAAGGACAGGCGCTCCTACAATGAGCAGTTCTTC. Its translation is CASSPKDRRSYNEQFF.

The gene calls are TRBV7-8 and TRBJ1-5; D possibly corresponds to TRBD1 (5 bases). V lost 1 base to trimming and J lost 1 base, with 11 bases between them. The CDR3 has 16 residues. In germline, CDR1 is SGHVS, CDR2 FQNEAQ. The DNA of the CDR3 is TGTGCCAGCAGCTTAGGCAGGGTGTTGAGCAATCAGCCCCAGCATTTT. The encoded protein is CASSLGRVLSNQPQHF.

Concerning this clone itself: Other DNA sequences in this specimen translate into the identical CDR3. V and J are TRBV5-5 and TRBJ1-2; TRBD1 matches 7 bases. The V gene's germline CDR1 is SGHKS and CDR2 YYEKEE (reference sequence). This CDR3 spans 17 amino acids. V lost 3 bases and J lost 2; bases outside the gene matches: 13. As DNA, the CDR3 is TGTGCCAGCAGCTCGAACCGGGACAGTAAGAGAAACTATGGCTACACCTTC. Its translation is CASSSNRDSKRNYGYTF.

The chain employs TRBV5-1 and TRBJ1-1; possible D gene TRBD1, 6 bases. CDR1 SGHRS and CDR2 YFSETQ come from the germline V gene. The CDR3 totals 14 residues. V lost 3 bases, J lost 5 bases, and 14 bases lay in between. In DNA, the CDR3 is TGCGCCAGCAGCTCGGACAGCCGCGGAACTGAAGCTTTCTTT. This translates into CASSSDSRGTEAFF.

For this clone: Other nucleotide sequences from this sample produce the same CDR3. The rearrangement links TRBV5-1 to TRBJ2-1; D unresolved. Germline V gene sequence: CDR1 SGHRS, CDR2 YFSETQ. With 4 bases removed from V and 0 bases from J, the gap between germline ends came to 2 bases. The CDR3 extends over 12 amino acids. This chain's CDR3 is CASSGSYNEQFF. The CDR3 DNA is TGCGCCAGCAGCGGCTCCTACAATGAGCAGTTCTTC.

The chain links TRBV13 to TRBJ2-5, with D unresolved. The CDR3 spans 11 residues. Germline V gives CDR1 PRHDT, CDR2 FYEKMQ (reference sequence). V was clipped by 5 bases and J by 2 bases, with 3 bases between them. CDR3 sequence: CASSRQETQYF. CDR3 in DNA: TGTGCCAGCAGCCGACAAGAGACCCAGTACTTC. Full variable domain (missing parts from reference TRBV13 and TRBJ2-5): AAGVIQSPRHLIKEKRETATLKCYPIPRHDTVYWYQQGPGQDPQFLISFYEKMQSDKGSIPDRFSAQQFSDYHSELNMSSLELGDSALYFCASSRQETQYFGPGTRLLVL.

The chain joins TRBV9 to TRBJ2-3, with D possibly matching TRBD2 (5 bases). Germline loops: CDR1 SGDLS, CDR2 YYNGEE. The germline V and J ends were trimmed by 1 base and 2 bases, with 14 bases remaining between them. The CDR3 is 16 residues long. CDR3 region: CASSVNSDLPTDTQYF. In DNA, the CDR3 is TGTGCCAGCAGCGTAAATAGCGACCTACCCACAGATACGCAGTATTTT.

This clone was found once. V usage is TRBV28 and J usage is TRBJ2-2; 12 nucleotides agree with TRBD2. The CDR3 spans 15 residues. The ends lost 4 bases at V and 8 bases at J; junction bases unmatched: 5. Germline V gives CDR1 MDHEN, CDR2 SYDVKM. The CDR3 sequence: CASSSRLAGEGELFF. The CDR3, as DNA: TGTGCCAGCAGTTCCCGACTAGCGGGAGAAGGGGAGCTGTTTTTT.

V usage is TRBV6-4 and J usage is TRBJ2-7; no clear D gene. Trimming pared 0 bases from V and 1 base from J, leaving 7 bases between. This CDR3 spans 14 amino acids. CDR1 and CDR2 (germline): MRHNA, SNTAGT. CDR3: CASSDSAGSYEQYF. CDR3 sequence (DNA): TGTGCCAGCAGTGACTCGGCCGGGTCCTACGAGCAGTACTTC.

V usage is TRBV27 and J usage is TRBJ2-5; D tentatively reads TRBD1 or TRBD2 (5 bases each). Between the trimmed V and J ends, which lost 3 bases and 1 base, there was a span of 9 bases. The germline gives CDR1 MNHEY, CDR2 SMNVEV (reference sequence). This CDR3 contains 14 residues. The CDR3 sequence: CASSFKGTQETQYF. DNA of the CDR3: TGTGCCAGCAGTTTTAAGGGGACCCAAGAGACCCAGTACTTC.

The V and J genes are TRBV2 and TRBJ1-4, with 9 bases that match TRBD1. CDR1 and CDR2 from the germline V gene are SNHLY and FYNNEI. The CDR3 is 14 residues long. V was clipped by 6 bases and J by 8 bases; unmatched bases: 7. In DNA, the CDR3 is TGTGCCAGCAGCGGGACAGGGCTGTGGGAAAAACTGTTTTTT. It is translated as CASSGTGLWEKLFF.